Each of the 25 T cell receptor beta chains below was sequenced from the same sample in a study of shared clonotypes between healthy human individuals. Repertoires were generated with immunoSEQ multiplex PCR, while TCRdb's copy carries only in-frame clones and drops some. The sample includes over a million clones, 98% of them seen just once. The sample consisted of naive CD4+ T cells sorted from blood. Subset indicated: CD45RA+ positively selected. These receptors were collected from a young man in good health.

The DNA for the CDR3 is TGTGCCAGCTCATACGAAGGGGGTAGGAGCAATCAGCCCCAGCATTTT. It codes for CASSYEGGRSNQPQHF. V is TRBV18 and J is TRBJ1-5, with D tentatively TRBD1 (6 bases). The V gene's germline CDR1 is KGHSH and CDR2 LQKENI. The CDR3 totals 16 residues. V lost 5 bases to trimming and J lost 1 base, with 15 bases between them.

This sequence joins TRBV18 and TRBJ1-3; 7 bases match TRBD1. The length of the CDR3 is 14 residues. CDR1 and CDR2 (germline): KGHSH, LQKENI. Unmatched junction bases numbered 2, after V lost 6 bases and J lost 0 bases. As DNA, the CDR3 is TGTGCCAGCTCCGGGGACAGCTCTGGAAACACCATATATTTT. Translation gives CASSGDSSGNTIYF. Filled out from reference TRBV18 and TRBJ1-3, the complete variable domain reads NAGVMQNPRHLVRRRGQEARLRCSPMKGHSHVYWYRQLPEEGLKFMVYLQKENIIDESGMPKERFSAEFPKEGPSILRIQQVVRGDSAAYFCASSGDSSGNTIYFGEGSWLTVV.

The chain is built from TRBV18 and TRBJ2-2, with TRBD2 identical over 7 bases. From germline, CDR1 is KGHSH and CDR2 LQKENI. The CDR3 consists of 16 residues. V lost 1 base, J lost 5 bases, and 7 bases stayed unmatched. CDR3 amino acids: CASSPRGGSWTGELFF. The CDR3 DNA follows: TGTGCCAGCTCACCACGTGGCGGGAGTTGGACCGGGGAGCTGTTTTTT.

V gene TRBV15 combines with J gene TRBJ2-1; D not certain. This CDR3 contains 16 residues. V lost 3 bases, J lost 8 bases, and 20 bases lay in between. The V gene's germline CDR1 is LNHNV and CDR2 YYDKDF (reference sequence). CDR3 sequence reads: CATSSTLSTVVHEQFF. CDR3 sequence (DNA): TGTGCCACCAGCAGTACACTATCGACGGTGGTGCATGAGCAGTTCTTC.

V gene TRBV5-4 combines with J gene TRBJ2-1, with 9 positions matching TRBD2. V lost 1 base to trimming and J lost 6 bases; unmatched junction nucleotides: 5. Germline CDR1 SGHNT, CDR2 YYREEE (reference sequence). The CDR3 extends over 15 amino acids. The chain's CDR3 is CASSLSLAGFNEQFF. CDR3 bases: TGTGCCAGCAGCTTGAGCCTAGCGGGATTCAATGAGCAGTTCTTC.

Comments on this clone: Compared with germline, one end of the junction differs, possibly owing to a read error. The genes are TRBV7-7 and TRBJ2-3; 9 nucleotides match TRBD1. This CDR3 is 15 amino acids long. The germline V gene has CDR1 SSHAT and CDR2 FNYEAQ (reference sequence). The CDR3: CASSVDRGKSDTQYF. The CDR3 coding sequence is TGTGCTAGCAGCGTTGACAGGGGGAAATCAGATACGCAGTATTTT. Drawing the rest from reference TRBV7-7 and TRBJ2-3, the complete variable domain is GAGVSQSPRYKVTKRGQDVTLRCDPISSHATLYWYQQALGQGPEFLTYFNYEAQPDKSGLPSDRFSAERPEGSISTLTIQRTEQRDSAMYRCASSVDRGKSDTQYFGPGTRLTVL.

This chain joins TRBV2 and TRBJ1-5; a possible D gene is TRBD1 (6 bases). Per the germline V gene, CDR1 is SNHLY and CDR2 is FYNNEI. Trimming pared 4 bases from V and 10 bases from J, leaving 14 bases between. CDR3 size: 13 residues. CDR3 nucleotides: TGTGCCAGCAGTGTGGGGGGGGCGTATCCCCAGCATTTT. Residues: CASSVGGAYPQHF.

The chain couples TRBV5-1 to TRBJ1-1; the D is unclear. Looked up from germline, CDR1 is SGHRS and CDR2 is YFSETQ. V was trimmed by 4 bases and J by 0 bases, leaving 13 bases between them. The CDR3 runs to 15 residues. In nucleotides, the CDR3 is TGCGCCAGCAGCCGGGCTCCCCCCATGAACACTGAAGCTTTCTTT. This gives the protein CASSRAPPMNTEAFF.

V usage is TRBV9 and J usage is TRBJ2-1; 11 nucleotides line up with TRBD2. Per germline, CDR1 SGDLS and CDR2 YYNGEE. Losses at the gene ends were 3 bases for V and 10 bases for J; bases not matched to a gene: 6. The CDR3 consists of 14 residues. The CDR3 region has the DNA TGTGCCAGCAGCGCCACTAGCGGGAGTAGGGAGCAGTTCTTC. This translates into CASSATSGSREQFF.

Here the CDR3 reads CASSLRGETQYF. The CDR3, as DNA: TGTGCCAGCAGTCTAAGGGGTGAGACCCAGTACTTC. The genes are TRBV7-6 and TRBJ2-5; TRBD1 might be the D (5 bases). The V gene lost 6 bases and the J gene lost 5 bases, with 10 bases spanning the gap. CDR3 size: 12 residues. Germline V lookup: CDR1 SGHVS, CDR2 FNYEAQ.

This clone occurred once. The genes are TRBV4-1 and TRBJ1-2, with TRBD1 as a possible D gene (5 bases). This CDR3 region has 15 residues. The germline V gene encodes CDR1 MGHRA and CDR2 YSYEKL. The V end was cut by 1 base, the J end by 4 bases, with 13 bases between. In DNA form, the CDR3 reads TGCGCCAGCAGCCAAGTTAACCGGGACGGCTATGGCTACACCTTC. It translates to CASSQVNRDGYGYTF.

The chain carries TRBV28 and TRBJ2-5; D is uncertain. Trimming shortened V by 5 bases and J by 5 bases, and 9 bases separated the two germline ends. CDR3 length equals 12 residues. Germline V gene lookup returns CDR1 MDHEN and CDR2 SYDVKM. CDR3 in amino acids: CASSTTLETQYF. CDR3 nucleotide sequence: TGTGCCAGCAGTACAACCTTGGAGACCCAGTACTTC.

V usage is TRBV27 and J usage is TRBJ2-7; D not certain. Looked up from germline, CDR1 is MNHEY and CDR2 is SMNVEV (reference sequence). The CDR3 sequence is 18 residues long. V was clipped by 2 bases and J by 1 base, with 21 bases between them. The CDR3 DNA reads as TGTGCCAGCAGTTTAGGGCCACGGCATTCCCCCGAGTCCTACGAGCAGTACTTC. Encoded protein: CASSLGPRHSPESYEQYF.

This clone was seen only a few times. This chain connects TRBV7-9 to TRBJ2-7, with a possible D match to TRBD1 (6 bases). V gave up 5 bases and J gave up 2 bases, with 10 bases separating them. Germline CDR1 reads SEHNR; CDR2 reads FQNEAQ (reference sequence). This CDR3 is 13 amino acids long. The CDR3 is CASSPDRPYEQYF. The CDR3, as DNA: TGTGCCAGCAGCCCAGACAGGCCCTACGAGCAGTACTTC. Full variable domain (remainder filled in from reference TRBV7-9 and TRBJ2-7): DTGVSQNPRHKITKRGQNVTFRCDPISEHNRLYWYRQTLGQGPEFLTYFQNEAQLEKSRLLSDRFSAERPKGSFSTLEIQRTEQGDSAMYLCASSPDRPYEQYFGPGTRLTVT.

This chain links TRBV6-4 with TRBJ2-1; D unclear. Trimming removed 6 bases at V and 0 bases at J, with 15 bases between. Per germline, CDR1 MRHNA and CDR2 SNTAGT. CDR3 length: 16 amino acids. CDR3 bases: TGTGCCAGCAGCGCTAGTCCTTCTAGCTCCTACAATGAGCAGTTCTTC. This sequence encodes CASSASPSSSYNEQFF.

CDR3 region: CASSLAREYEQYF. The CDR3 region has the DNA TGCGCCAGCAGCTTGGCGCGGGAATACGAGCAGTACTTC. The chain links TRBV5-1 to TRBJ2-7; tentatively, D is TRBD2 (6 bases). CDR3 length: 13 amino acids. Germline V lookup: CDR1 SGHRS, CDR2 YFSETQ. V shed 0 bases and J shed 4 bases, with 8 bases lying between them. The full variable domain, its missing parts supplied by reference TRBV5-1 and TRBJ2-7, is KAGVTQTPRYLIKTRGQQVTLSCSPISGHRSVSWYQQTPGQGLQFLFEYFSETQRNKGNFPGRFSGRQFSNSRSEMNVSTLELGDSALYLCASSLAREYEQYFGPGTRLTVT.

The V gene is TRBV7-3, the J gene TRBJ2-3, with 14 bases aligning to TRBD2. CDR1 and CDR2 (germline): SGHTA, FQGTGA. Trimming at V came to 2 bases and at J to 1 base, leaving 8 bases not matched to a gene. The CDR3 covers 19 residues. The CDR3 is CASSLLPGTSGSGTDTQYF. CDR3 in DNA: TGTGCCAGCAGCTTACTTCCCGGGACTAGCGGGAGTGGCACAGATACGCAGTATTTT.

The genes are TRBV9 and TRBJ2-1, with D maybe TRBD2 (6 bases). CDR1 and CDR2 from the germline V gene are SGDLS and YYNGEE. Trimming left V 2 bases short and J 10 bases short, with 13 bases between. This CDR3 has 13 residues. CDR3 amino acids: CASSVYDGGEQFF. Here the CDR3 DNA reads TGTGCCAGCAGCGTTTATGACGGAGGGGAGCAGTTCTTC.

The chain employs TRBV7-9 and TRBJ1-2, with D unresolved. The V end lost 0 bases, the J end lost 8 bases, and 10 bases lay between the germline ends. The CDR3 contains 13 residues. Germline CDR1 is SEHNR and CDR2 is FQNEAQ (reference sequence). CDR3 sequence: CASSLARSGGYTF. Here the CDR3 DNA reads TGTGCCAGCAGCTTAGCGCGCTCCGGGGGCTACACCTTC.

The V gene is TRBV14, the J gene TRBJ2-2, with TRBD2 matching 11 bases. The V gene's germline CDR1 is SGHDN and CDR2 FVKESK. The CDR3 has 16 residues. The V gene end was trimmed by 2 bases and the J gene end by 1 base; junction bases not matched to a gene: 0. For the CDR3, the DNA is TGTGCCAGCAGCCAACTAGCGGGAGGGAACACCGGGGAGCTGTTTTTT. It specifies CASSQLAGGNTGELFF.

The chain carries TRBV5-4 and TRBJ2-7; D gene unclear. Looked up from germline, CDR1 is SGHNT and CDR2 is YYREEE (reference sequence). The CDR3 length is 14 residues. V gave up 1 base and J gave up 2 bases, with 10 bases separating them. DNA for the CDR3: TGTGCCAGCAGCTTGTTTGATCAAACCTACGAGCAGTACTTC. Protein sequence: CASSLFDQTYEQYF.

As DNA, the CDR3 is TGTGCCAGCAGTGGGCAGGGTTTTGGTCAGCCCCAGCATTTT. The encoded protein is CASSGQGFGQPQHF. This chain uses TRBV6-1 with TRBJ1-5, with D maybe TRBD1 (5 bases). V gave up 4 bases and J gave up 6 bases, with 13 bases separating them. Per the germline V gene, CDR1 is MNHNS and CDR2 is SASEGT. The CDR3 sequence is 14 residues long.

The CDR3 loop reads CASNERLLGFGKNIQYF. The CDR3 nucleotides read TGCGCCAGCAACGAGCGGTTACTGGGATTCGGCAAAAACATTCAGTACTTC. The V and J genes are TRBV10-2 and TRBJ2-4; weak D call: TRBD2 (5 bases). Germline CDR1 is WSHSY and CDR2 is SAAADI. The CDR3 is 17 amino acids. V was trimmed by 7 bases and J by 3 bases, leaving 22 bases between them.

The chain has TRBV5-1 and TRBJ2-3; 14 bases fit TRBD2. The ends lost 4 bases at V and 4 bases at J; junction bases unmatched: 5. Germline V gene lookup returns CDR1 SGHRS and CDR2 YFSETQ. This CDR3 is 16 amino acids long. CDR3 nucleotide sequence: TGCGCCAGCAGCGTCCCGGGACTAGCGGGAGCAGATACGCAGTATTTT. It encodes CASSVPGLAGADTQYF.

The chain uses TRBV7-9 and TRBJ2-1, with D hard to call. The CDR3 is made up of 12 amino acids. The germline V gene has CDR1 SEHNR and CDR2 FQNEAQ (reference sequence). The V end lost 5 bases, the J end lost 10 bases, and 12 bases lay between the germline ends. The CDR3 DNA sequence: TGTGCCAGCAGCCCGGACGGTAGGGAGCAGTTCTTC. It specifies CASSPDGREQFF.